The next 6 T cell receptor beta chains were all read from a single sample in a study of blood T cell repertoires in COVID-19 (dated by TCRdb to 2018 to 2021). The library was produced with the immunoSEQ multiplex PCR assay. TCRdb took over this immuneACCESS table, retaining in-frame rearrangements with V and J assigned. Such tables are incomplete; in checked studies, under half of the missing clones stem from an unresolved V gene, and the remainder is unexplained. The sample data list about 86,000 clones, and 70% to 90% of these were observed just once. The ten largest make up 3.4% of the sample. Sequenced input: peripheral blood. The receptors were sampled from a man aged 45-65 years with acute or convalescent COVID-19.

The chain recombines TRBV10-2 with TRBJ2-7; 13 nucleotides match TRBD2. CDR3 size: 16 residues. From germline, CDR1 is WSHSY and CDR2 SAAADI. The trim removed 2 bases at V and 3 bases at J, leaving 4 bases unmatched. In DNA, the CDR3 is TGCGCCAGCAGTGAGGGACTAGCGGGGGCTCTCTACGAGCAGTACTTC. Its protein is CASSEGLAGALYEQYF.

This chain joins TRBV7-8 and TRBJ2-2; D may be TRBD1 (6 bases). Germline values: CDR1 SGHVS, CDR2 FQNEAQ. Trimming pared 7 bases from V and 9 bases from J, leaving 15 bases between. The CDR3 contains 13 residues. The CDR3 coding sequence is TGTGCCAGCACTCCTAGTACAGGGTGGGAGCTGTTTTTT. It is translated as CASTPSTGWELFF.

This chain connects TRBV6-2 or TRBV6-3 to TRBJ2-1; 7 bases agree with TRBD1. V lost 6 bases, J lost 7 bases, and 3 bases stayed unmatched. CDR1 MNHEY and CDR2 SVGEGT come from the germline V gene. The CDR3 spans 12 residues. The CDR3 region has the DNA TGTGCCAGCAGCGGGACAGATAATGAGCAGTTCTTC. Its translation is CASSGTDNEQFF.

The chain combines TRBV27 with TRBJ1-4; D not resolved. Germline V gene sequence: CDR1 MNHEY, CDR2 SMNVEV (reference sequence). With 5 bases removed from V and 4 bases from J, the gap between germline ends came to 14 bases. The CDR3 sequence is 15 residues long. CDR3 nucleotides: TGTGCCAGCAGTGTAAGGCCGGGGATTAATGAAAAACTGTTTTTT. Encoded protein: CASSVRPGINEKLFF.

The gene calls are TRBV30 and TRBJ2-1, with 8 bases that match TRBD2. The CDR3 is made up of 14 amino acids. The V segment lost 3 bases and the J segment 6 bases; nucleotides outside the gene matches: 7. Germline CDR1 reads GTSNPN; CDR2 reads SVGIG (reference sequence). The CDR3 here is CAWSPGLGSNEQFF. The CDR3 nucleotides are TGTGCCTGGAGCCCGGGACTAGGGTCCAATGAGCAGTTCTTC.

The rearrangement uses TRBV3-1 (or the pseudogene TRBV3-2) and TRBJ2-2; D gene unclear. CDR3 length: 14 residues. The V end was cut by 8 bases, the J end by 0 bases, with 10 bases between. Germline assignment: CDR1 LGHDT and CDR2 YNNKEL (reference sequence). The chain's CDR3 is CASQIETNTGELFF. CDR3 nucleotides: TGTGCCAGCCAAATAGAAACGAACACCGGGGAGCTGTTTTTT.